This T cell receptor (beta chain) was sequenced in a study of cytotoxic CD8 clonotypes in ibrutinib-treated CLL. As for the study in general: Partial responses numbered approximately 24 and complete responses 2; after a median around 68 months, 14 stayed remitted and approximately 12 progressed. Response samples were obtained once patients had received a median about 12 months of treatment, range 6 to 36.

The CDR3 sequence is 14 residues long. Germline CDR1 SGDLS, CDR2 YYNGEE. The ends lost 0 bases at V and 4 bases at J; junction bases unmatched: 3. Here immunoSEQ multiplex PCR was the method, and the copy in TCRdb shows in-frame clones only, minus some. The repertoire holds around 250,000 clones, with about three quarters as singletons. The receptor comes from a human donor with chronic lymphocytic leukemia. The sample here was PBMCs, taken after 24 months of ibrutinib treatment. This sequence joins TRBV9 and TRBJ1-1; 7 nucleotides match TRBD1. The CDR3 coding sequence is TGTGCCAGCAGCGTAGGAGGGGGCTTCACTGAAGCTTTCTTT. Translation: CASSVGGGFTEAFF.